This T cell receptor beta chain was identified in a study of T-cell reconstitution after alpha-beta-depleted transplantation in children. Broader study findings: Recipient T cells and thymic progenitors that survived gave rise to the high TCRbeta diversity observed at day 60 in some patients. One year after transplant, T-cell counts and diversity came mostly from newly produced T cells. Several hundred expanded graft clones reportedly gave rise to the alpha-beta T cells present about two months after transplant.

V lost 8 bases to trimming and J lost 5 bases, with 15 bases between them. CDR3 size: 14 residues. The germline V gene has CDR1 MNHNS and CDR2 SASEGT. For TCRbeta, the library was prepared with unique molecular identifiers. TCRdb recomputed calls from the PCR reads with MiXCR, one row per CDR3 protein. The repertoire has about 90,000 distinct CDR3 sequences, about 16% of them found once; the top ten carry about 19%. A note on this clonotype: Its antigen is unidentified.

The chain couples TRBV6-1 to TRBJ2-2; D possibly corresponds to TRBD1 (5 bases). Sequenced material: PBMCs, mostly from graft donor cells, taken 180 days after TCRalphabeta/CD19-depleted stem cell transplant. This clonotype was sampled from a male patient between 2 and 10 years old who had a stem cell transplant for acute lymphoblastic leukemia, so the T cells may come from the graft donor. The CDR3 DNA reads TGTGCCAGCTCTGACAGCCCTCGAACCGGGGAGCTGTTTTTT. This codes for CASSDSPRTGELFF.